The next 27 T cell receptor beta chains were all read from a single sample in a study of blood T cell repertoires in COVID-19. Assay used: immunoSEQ multiplex PCR; TCRdb lists only in-frame clones, some missing. The table records approximately 140,000 clones, around nine tenths of them present only once. What was sequenced was peripheral blood. The receptors originated from a man in his 70s with active COVID-19.

This chain uses TRBV7-2 with TRBJ2-7, with D tentatively TRBD2 (6 bases). V was trimmed by 2 bases and J by 0 bases, leaving 14 bases between them. The CDR3 is made up of 16 amino acids. CDR1 is SGHTA, CDR2 FQGNSA, per germline. For the CDR3, the DNA is TGTGCCAGCAGCTTAATGGGGAGGACGGACTCCTACGAGCAGTACTTC. It translates to CASSLMGRTDSYEQYF.

CDR3 sequence (DNA): TGTGCCAGCAGGGATACTAGCGGGAGGAAGGATACGCAGTATTTT. It encodes CASRDTSGRKDTQYF. The chain couples TRBV2 to TRBJ2-3, with 12 bases identical to TRBD2. Germline values: CDR1 SNHLY, CDR2 FYNNEI. CDR3 size: 15 residues. V lost 6 bases to trimming and J lost 6 bases; unmatched junction nucleotides: 7.

This rearrangement joins TRBV9 to TRBJ1-3; 7 bases match TRBD1. The trim removed 2 bases at V and 0 bases at J, leaving 5 bases unmatched. The CDR3 extends over 16 amino acids. Germline V CDR1 and CDR2: SGDLS, YYNGEE. The CDR3 is CASSVGQISSGNTIYF. CDR3 bases: TGTGCCAGCAGCGTGGGACAGATAAGCTCTGGAAACACCATATATTTT.

The chain recombines TRBV6-5 with TRBJ2-7; TRBD2 matches 7 bases. Germline V CDR1 and CDR2: MNHEY, SVGAGI. Trimming took 8 bases from V and 3 from J; bases not matched to a gene: 10. This CDR3 comprises 14 residues. CDR3 sequence reads: CASLLTAGDYEQYF. CDR3 coding DNA: TGTGCCAGCCTTCTAACGGCGGGAGACTACGAGCAGTACTTC.

This chain joins TRBV2 and TRBJ2-1; TRBD2 aligns across 10 bases. Germline V gives CDR1 SNHLY, CDR2 FYNNEI. The J segment lost 2 bases and the V segment lost 5 bases, leaving 3 bases of the junction unmatched. The CDR3 contains 15 residues. In nucleotides, the CDR3 is TGTGCCAGCAGTTCCGGGACTAGCGCCTACAATGAGCAGTTCTTC. Translated, it gives CASSSGTSAYNEQFF.

V is TRBV9 and J is TRBJ2-7; 7 bases map to TRBD2. Losses at the gene ends were 0 bases for V and 3 bases for J; bases not matched to a gene: 6. Germline V lookup: CDR1 SGDLS, CDR2 YYNGEE. The CDR3 runs to 15 residues. The chain's CDR3 is CASSVGAGEGYEQYF. CDR3 bases: TGTGCCAGCAGCGTAGGTGCGGGGGAAGGCTACGAGCAGTACTTC. Complete variable domain (other parts from reference TRBV9 and TRBJ2-7): DSGVTQTPKHLITATGQRVTLRCSPRSGDLSVYWYQQSLDQGLQFLIQYYNGEERAKGNILERFSAQQFPDLHSELNLSSLELGDSALYFCASSVGAGEGYEQYFGPGTRLTVT.

A note on this clone: One end of the junction is discordant with germline, which a read error may explain. The V gene is TRBV28, the J gene TRBJ2-7; 13 nucleotides match TRBD2. This CDR3 comprises 12 residues. Germline V gene lookup returns CDR1 MDHEN and CDR2 SYDVKM. Here the CDR3 reads CASSGLAGSKDF. CDR3 DNA: TGTGCCAGCTCGGGACTAGCGGGGTCAAAAGACTTC.

This clone was observed a single time. The rearrangement links TRBV7-2 to TRBJ2-5, with D unclear. Trimming took off 5 bases at V and 5 bases at J, with 12 bases between the two ends. Germline V gene data show CDR1 as SGHTA and CDR2 as FQGNSA. CDR3 size: 13 residues. The CDR3 coding sequence is TGTGCCAGCAGCCTCCCGGGTGGGGAGACCCAGTACTTC. It codes for CASSLPGGETQYF.

This chain uses TRBV19 with TRBJ1-1, with D tentatively TRBD1 (5 bases). The V end lost 5 bases, the J end lost 0 bases, and 16 bases lay between the germline ends. Per germline, CDR1 LNHDA and CDR2 SQIVND (reference sequence). This CDR3 region has 16 residues. The CDR3 protein is CASSGPVWGLNTEAFF. The DNA for the CDR3 is TGTGCCAGTAGTGGGCCGGTCTGGGGCTTGAACACTGAAGCTTTCTTT.

The chain recombines TRBV29-1 with TRBJ2-1, with D possibly being TRBD1 (5 bases). Trimming took off 6 bases at V and 9 bases at J, with 9 bases between the two ends. CDR1 SQVTM and CDR2 ANQGSEA come from the germline V gene. The CDR3 spans 10 residues. The CDR3 DNA reads TGCAGCGTAGCACAGGTTGAGCAGTTCTTC. Its translation is CSVAQVEQFF.

The chain uses TRBV27 and TRBJ1-5, with TRBD1 identical over 7 bases. V dropped 6 bases and J dropped 3; count of bases not matched to a gene: 8. Germline V gives CDR1 MNHEY, CDR2 SMNVEV (reference sequence). The CDR3 contains 15 residues. DNA for the CDR3: TGTGCCAGCAGCCCAGGGGGGATTGTCAATCAGCCCCAGCATTTT. This encodes CASSPGGIVNQPQHF.

The J gene is TRBJ2-7, the V gene TRBV18; TRBD1 agrees at 9 bases. Per the germline V gene, CDR1 is KGHSH and CDR2 is LQKENI. V trimming: 3 bases; J trimming: 2 bases; junction bases outside the gene matches: 2. This CDR3 region has 14 residues. The CDR3 region has the DNA TGTGCCAGCTCACCGGGACAGGGTACCTACGAGCAGTACTTC. Translated: CASSPGQGTYEQYF. The full variable domain, with the rest looked up from reference TRBV18 and TRBJ2-7, is NAGVMQNPRHLVRRRGQEARLRCSPMKGHSHVYWYRQLPEEGLKFMVYLQKENIIDESGMPKERFSAEFPKEGPSILRIQQVVRGDSAAYFCASSPGQGTYEQYFGPGTRLTVT.

This clone has more than one count but fewer than ten. The chain carries TRBV2 and TRBJ2-7, with TRBD1 matching over 7 bases. J gave up 1 base and V 8 bases, and 2 bases lay outside the gene matches. Germline V gives CDR1 SNHLY, CDR2 FYNNEI. The CDR3 length is 12 residues. CDR3 amino acids: CASRQGSYEQYF. CDR3 nucleotides: TGTGCCAGCCGACAGGGATCCTACGAGCAGTACTTC.

The rearrangement joins TRBV7-2 to TRBJ2-7; 9 nucleotides line up with TRBD1. Germline CDR1 SGHTA, CDR2 FQGNSA. The CDR3 consists of 13 residues. Trimming cost V 10 bases and J 3 bases; bases outside gene matches: 7. The DNA for the CDR3 is TGTGCCACCGGCCGGGACAGGGACTACGAGCAGTACTTC. Protein product: CATGRDRDYEQYF.

This chain uses TRBV30 with TRBJ1-2; a weak D match, TRBD1 (5 bases). The CDR3 is made up of 13 amino acids. CDR1 and CDR2 (germline): GTSNPN, SVGIG (reference sequence). V lost 0 bases and J lost 8, with 13 bases in between. CDR3 protein: CAWSVGVLRGYTF. The CDR3 nucleotides are TGTGCCTGGAGTGTAGGGGTGTTGCGCGGCTACACCTTC.

This chain links TRBV21-1 with TRBJ1-5; the table's D gene call, TRBD1, was not cross checked with the DNA. TRBV21-1 corresponds to a pseudogene. The CDR3 is 15 residues long. The DNA of the CDR3 is TGTGCCAGCAGAGCCAGGGACAGGGAGAATCAGCCCCAGCATTTT. It encodes CASRARDRENQPQHF.

V gene TRBV9 combines with J gene TRBJ1-1; TRBD1 might be the D (6 bases). Deletions cut 3 bases from V and 3 bases from J, with 12 bases between. This CDR3 comprises 14 residues. The germline gives CDR1 SGDLS, CDR2 YYNGEE. CDR3: CASSAGQTYTEAFF. In nucleotides, the CDR3 is TGTGCCAGCAGCGCCGGACAGACCTACACTGAAGCTTTCTTT.

The chain joins TRBV27 to TRBJ1-2; D possibly corresponds to TRBD1 (5 bases). Germline assignment: CDR1 MNHEY and CDR2 SMNVEV (reference sequence). Deletions cut 3 bases from V and 8 bases from J, with 13 bases between. This CDR3 has 13 amino acids. Written as DNA, the CDR3 is TGTGCCAGCAGTTTTGGGGGGTTGAAGGGCTACACCTTC. The encoded protein is CASSFGGLKGYTF.

The rearrangement joins TRBV5-1 to TRBJ2-5, with D perhaps TRBD2 (5 bases). Per germline, CDR1 SGHRS and CDR2 YFSETQ. CDR3 length equals 13 residues. V was trimmed by 0 bases and J by 5 bases, leaving 8 bases between them. CDR3 sequence (DNA): TGCGCCAGCAGCTTGGGGGGAGAGGAGACCCAGTACTTC. Protein: CASSLGGEETQYF. The whole variable domain, remainder taken from reference TRBV5-1 and TRBJ2-5, is KAGVTQTPRYLIKTRGQQVTLSCSPISGHRSVSWYQQTPGQGLQFLFEYFSETQRNKGNFPGRFSGRQFSNSRSEMNVSTLELGDSALYLCASSLGGEETQYFGPGTRLLVL.

This chain uses TRBV18 with TRBJ1-1; TRBD1 aligns across 10 bases. The CDR3 sequence is 14 residues long. With 0 bases clipped from V and 10 bases from J, the junction kept 5 bases outside the gene matches. Germline CDR1 reads KGHSH; CDR2 reads LQKENI. CDR3 nucleotide sequence: TGTGCCAGCTCACCACCAGGGACAGGGGTTGGAGCTTTCTTT. It translates to CASSPPGTGVGAFF.

The V and J genes are TRBV11-2 and TRBJ2-1; D is possibly TRBD2 (5 bases). This CDR3 contains 14 residues. From germline, CDR1 is SGHAT and CDR2 FQNNGV. V lost 0 bases, J lost 6 bases, and 9 bases lay in between. CDR3 in amino acids: CASSLEILANEQFF. CDR3 DNA sequence: TGTGCCAGCAGCTTAGAGATCCTAGCCAATGAGCAGTTCTTC.

This chain links TRBV2 with TRBJ2-4, with no clear D. The CDR3 spans 11 residues. The ends were cut back, 5 bases at V and 12 bases at J, with 11 bases in the middle. The germline V gene has CDR1 SNHLY and CDR2 FYNNEI. CDR3: CASSQQTTQYF. The CDR3 nucleotides are TGTGCCAGCAGTCAACAAACTACTCAGTACTTC.

The rearrangement uses TRBV7-3 and TRBJ2-1; TRBD1 might be the D (5 bases). CDR1 is SGHTA, CDR2 FQGTGA, per germline. Between the trimmed V and J ends, which lost 2 bases and 4 bases, there was a span of 15 bases. The CDR3 runs 16 residues. CDR3 residues: CASSLQGMGTYNEQFF. CDR3 bases: TGTGCCAGCAGCTTACAGGGTATGGGAACATACAATGAGCAGTTCTTC.

The V call is TRBV28, the J call TRBJ2-4, with TRBD2 as a possible D gene (6 bases). V lost 6 bases and J lost 1, with 13 bases in between. Germline lookup yields CDR1 MDHEN and CDR2 SYDVKM. CDR3 size: 15 residues. CDR3 sequence: CASSPGGGAKNIQYF. DNA of the CDR3: TGTGCCAGCAGCCCGGGTGGGGGGGCCAAAAACATTCAGTACTTC.

The chain uses TRBV4-1 and TRBJ2-2; TRBD2 might be the D (6 bases). Trimming removed 5 bases from V and 0 bases from J, with 13 bases in between. The V gene's germline CDR1 is MGHRA and CDR2 YSYEKL. The CDR3 extends over 16 amino acids. This CDR3 reads CASSIPSAPNTGELFF. CDR3 DNA: TGCGCCAGCAGCATCCCTAGCGCTCCGAACACCGGGGAGCTGTTTTTT.

V usage is TRBV28 and J usage is TRBJ1-5; TRBD1 is a possible D gene (5 bases). The germline V gene has CDR1 MDHEN and CDR2 SYDVKM. CDR3 length: 15 residues. V was shortened by 3 bases and J by 0 bases, with 9 bases between the two germline ends. The CDR3 is CASSLAGSSNQPQHF. CDR3 DNA: TGTGCCAGCAGTTTGGCAGGGTCTAGCAATCAGCCCCAGCATTTT.

The chain uses TRBV30 and TRBJ1-6; no clear D. The CDR3 has 12 amino acids. Per the germline V gene, CDR1 is GTSNPN and CDR2 is SVGIG (reference sequence). The DNA of the CDR3 is TGTGCTTGCGGGAGGGATGATTCACCCCTCCACTTT. This encodes CACGRDDSPLHF.